These 20 T cell receptor beta chains originate from one sample sequenced in a study of T cell responses to AZD1222 COVID-19 vaccine. Produced via immunoSEQ multiplex PCR; TCRdb's table is partial and in-frame only. The repertoire includes over 150,000 clones, approximately 90% of them detected once, and around 2.9% sits in the top ten. The sample here was peripheral blood, taken on day 0 of AZD1222 vaccination. The receptors were gathered from an adult in good health.

The V gene is TRBV7-8, the J gene TRBJ1-4, with D perhaps matching TRBD1 (5 bases). CDR3 size: 14 residues. V lost 1 base to trimming and J lost 4 bases, with 7 bases between them. The V gene's germline CDR1 is SGHVS and CDR2 FQNEAQ. The CDR3 coding sequence is TGTGCCAGCAGCTTAGGGGGGAATAATGAAAAACTGTTTTTT. This translates into CASSLGGNNEKLFF.

The chain combines TRBV5-1 with TRBJ1-5; 8 bases agree with TRBD1. CDR1 is SGHRS and CDR2 is YFSETQ in the germline V gene. V shed 4 bases, J shed 7 bases, and the junction held 13 bases outside the gene matches. The CDR3 loop spans 16 amino acids. CDR3 protein: CASSPLPGGAGQPQHF. The CDR3 DNA sequence: TGCGCCAGCAGCCCACTCCCAGGGGGCGCGGGGCAGCCCCAGCATTTT.

This chain's CDR3 is CASSLGGIDSPLHF. For the CDR3, the DNA is TGTGCCAGCAGCTTGGGGGGAATCGATTCACCCCTCCACTTT. The chain employs TRBV5-6 and TRBJ1-6; the D is unclear. In germline, CDR1 is SGHDT, CDR2 YYEEEE. This CDR3 region has 14 residues. V dropped 0 bases and J dropped 8 bases, with 9 bases sitting between them.

The chain combines TRBV20-1 with TRBJ1-2; D is unclear. In germline, CDR1 is DFQATT, CDR2 SNEGSKA (reference sequence). V was cut by 3 bases and J by 4 bases, with 6 bases left in between. The CDR3 runs 11 residues. The CDR3 loop is CSARRFYGYTF. DNA for the CDR3: TGCAGTGCTAGGCGATTCTATGGCTACACCTTC.

This chain links TRBV18 with TRBJ1-1; the match to TRBD1 covers 8 bases. The junction had 0 bases not matched to a gene; V was cut back by 2 bases and J by 1 base. The CDR3 runs 14 residues. The germline CDR1 and CDR2 sequences are KGHSH and LQKENI. The CDR3 DNA follows: TGTGCCAGCTCACCAGACAGGGGGAACACTGAAGCTTTCTTT. It yields the protein CASSPDRGNTEAFF.

The V call is TRBV19, the J call TRBJ2-6, with TRBD1 as a possible D gene (6 bases). The CDR3 has 16 amino acids. Germline assignment: CDR1 LNHDA and CDR2 SQIVND (reference sequence). Trimming removed 5 bases from V and 2 bases from J, with 13 bases in between. The CDR3 DNA sequence: TGTGCCAGTAGTGAGAGGGCAGGGGCTGGGGCCAACGTCCTGACTTTC. As protein: CASSERAGAGANVLTF. The entire variable domain, with the rest obtained from reference TRBV19 and TRBJ2-6, is as follows: DGGITQSPKYLFRKEGQNVTLSCEQNLNHDAMYWYRQDPGQGLRLIYYSQIVNDFQKGDIAEGYSVSREKKESFPLTVTSAQKNPTAFYLCASSERAGAGANVLTFGAGSRLTVL.

The V call is TRBV15, the J call TRBJ2-5; maybe TRBD1 (5 bases). The CDR3 runs 15 residues. V was trimmed by 1 base and J by 5 bases, leaving 14 bases between them. Germline V gene lookup returns CDR1 LNHNV and CDR2 YYDKDF (reference sequence). In DNA, the CDR3 is TGTGCCACCAGCAGAGGTTATCAGGGTGGCGAGACCCAGTACTTC. It specifies CATSRGYQGGETQYF.

CDR3 residues: CASSPDRPTSTDTQYF. The CDR3 bases are TGTGCCAGCAGCCCGGACAGACCCACTAGCACAGATACGCAGTATTTT. The gene calls are TRBV7-2 and TRBJ2-3, with D tentatively TRBD1 (6 bases). The germline V gene encodes CDR1 SGHTA and CDR2 FQGNSA. The V end lost 5 bases, the J end lost 0 bases, and 15 bases lay between the germline ends. The CDR3 has 16 residues.

The CDR3 protein is CASSMQARGYTF. CDR3 in DNA: TGTGCCAGCAGCATGCAGGCTCGCGGCTACACCTTC. The genes are TRBV5-6 and TRBJ1-2, with D hard to call. From germline, CDR1 is SGHDT and CDR2 YYEEEE. Trimming took 4 bases from V and 8 from J, leaving 12 bases between them. This CDR3 is built from 12 residues.

The sample holds one count of this clone. The chain combines TRBV5-8 with TRBJ2-1; D is undetermined. This CDR3 is 15 amino acids long. The ends were cut back, 4 bases at V and 5 bases at J, with 16 bases in the middle. Germline CDR1 reads SGHTS; CDR2 reads YDEGEE. The CDR3 nucleotides are TGTGCCAGCAGCGCCCCACAACACACGAACAATGAGCAGTTCTTC. Translation: CASSAPQHTNNEQFF.

The gene calls are TRBV11-1 and TRBJ2-5, with 10 bases lining up with TRBD1. Germline CDR1 SGHAT, CDR2 FQDESV (reference sequence). The length of the CDR3 is 15 residues. V was pared by 2 bases and J by 3 bases, with 3 bases of the junction left unmatched. Here the CDR3 reads CASSLTGTGEETQYF. The CDR3 DNA sequence: TGTGCCAGCAGCTTAACCGGGACAGGGGAAGAGACCCAGTACTTC.

In its sample, this clone was seen once. The chain is built from TRBV19 and TRBJ2-7; a weak D match, TRBD1 (6 bases). This CDR3 comprises 13 residues. The germline V and J ends were trimmed by 10 bases and 3 bases, with 16 bases remaining between them. Germline CDR1 is LNHDA and CDR2 is SQIVND (reference sequence). In nucleotides, the CDR3 is TGTGCCACCCGGGGAGACAGGAACTACGAGCAGTACTTC. It specifies CATRGDRNYEQYF.

The chain combines TRBV5-4 with TRBJ2-1; unclear D gene. The CDR3 runs to 13 residues. The V and J ends lost 3 bases and 8 bases respectively, with 12 bases between them. From germline, CDR1 is SGHNT and CDR2 YYREEE (reference sequence). The CDR3 DNA is TGTGCCAGCAGCTATTCACCATCCGATGAGCAGTTCTTC. Residues: CASSYSPSDEQFF.

This rearrangement joins TRBV9 to TRBJ2-2; the D is unclear. V was clipped by 4 bases and J by 6 bases, with 7 bases between them. This CDR3 has 12 amino acids. Germline assignment: CDR1 SGDLS and CDR2 YYNGEE. This chain's CDR3 is CASSQVAGELFF. CDR3 in DNA: TGTGCCAGCAGCCAGGTCGCCGGGGAGCTGTTTTTT.

This clone has only one observation. The chain combines TRBV5-4 with TRBJ2-2; 8 bases are a match to TRBD1. From germline, CDR1 is SGHNT and CDR2 YYREEE (reference sequence). This CDR3 contains 15 residues. V shed 0 bases and J 4 bases; nucleotides not matched to a gene: 2. CDR3 nucleotide sequence: TGTGCCAGCAGCTTGGGACAGGGGAGCACCGGGGAGCTGTTTTTT. This codes for CASSLGQGSTGELFF.

This chain joins TRBV27 and TRBJ2-4, with D maybe TRBD1 (6 bases). V shed 5 bases and J shed 5 bases, with 10 bases lying between them. Per the germline V gene, CDR1 is MNHEY and CDR2 is SMNVEV (reference sequence). This CDR3 contains 13 residues. The CDR3 DNA follows: TGTGCCAGCAGTCCGGGGACACAAAACATTCAGTACTTC. Translated, it gives CASSPGTQNIQYF.

The V call is TRBV14, the J call TRBJ2-3; D gene unclear. This CDR3 region has 14 residues. CDR1 and CDR2 (germline): SGHDN, FVKESK. The V and J ends lost 2 bases and 4 bases respectively, with 10 bases between them. The CDR3 DNA reads as TGTGCCAGCAGCCAATTAGGTGGGGCAGATACGCAGTATTTT. It codes for CASSQLGGADTQYF.

This chain connects TRBV7-9 to TRBJ2-5; D not resolved. Germline V CDR1 and CDR2: SEHNR, FQNEAQ (reference sequence). The V end lost 3 bases, the J end lost 0 bases, and 8 bases lay between the germline ends. This CDR3 comprises 14 residues. For the CDR3, the DNA is TGTGCCAGCAGCTTCCGGACGGACCAAGAGACCCAGTACTTC. It translates to CASSFRTDQETQYF.

This clone turned up a few times. CDR3 coding DNA: TGTGCCAGCAGCCAATCTGGCCCTATCCTGGAGACCCAGTACTTC. Translation: CASSQSGPILETQYF. The chain recombines TRBV3-1 (or the pseudogene TRBV3-2) with TRBJ2-5; no firm D call. Germline CDR1 reads LGHDT; CDR2 reads YNNKEL (reference sequence). The CDR3 contains 15 residues. V dropped 2 bases and J dropped 5 bases, with 15 bases sitting between them.

The V call is TRBV5-1, the J call TRBJ2-2; D is undetermined. With 4 bases removed from V and 1 base from J, the gap between germline ends came to 11 bases. The CDR3 extends over 15 amino acids. CDR1 and CDR2 from the germline V gene are SGHRS and YFSETQ. CDR3 bases: TGCGCCAGCAGCGCCCGGACGGGGAACACCGGGGAGCTGTTTTTT. Amino acid sequence: CASSARTGNTGELFF.